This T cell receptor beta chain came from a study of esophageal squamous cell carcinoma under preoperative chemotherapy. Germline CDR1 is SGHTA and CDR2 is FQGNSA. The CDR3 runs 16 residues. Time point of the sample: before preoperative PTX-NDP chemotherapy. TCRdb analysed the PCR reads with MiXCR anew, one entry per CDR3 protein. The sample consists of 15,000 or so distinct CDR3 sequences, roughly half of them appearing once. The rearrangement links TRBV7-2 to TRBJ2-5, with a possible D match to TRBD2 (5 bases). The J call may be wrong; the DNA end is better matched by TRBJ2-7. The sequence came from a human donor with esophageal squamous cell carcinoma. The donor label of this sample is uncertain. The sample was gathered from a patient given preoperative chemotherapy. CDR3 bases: TGTGCCAGCAGCTCCAGCTTGAGGGCTCCAATCTACGAGCAGTACTTC. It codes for CASSSSLRAPIYEQYF.